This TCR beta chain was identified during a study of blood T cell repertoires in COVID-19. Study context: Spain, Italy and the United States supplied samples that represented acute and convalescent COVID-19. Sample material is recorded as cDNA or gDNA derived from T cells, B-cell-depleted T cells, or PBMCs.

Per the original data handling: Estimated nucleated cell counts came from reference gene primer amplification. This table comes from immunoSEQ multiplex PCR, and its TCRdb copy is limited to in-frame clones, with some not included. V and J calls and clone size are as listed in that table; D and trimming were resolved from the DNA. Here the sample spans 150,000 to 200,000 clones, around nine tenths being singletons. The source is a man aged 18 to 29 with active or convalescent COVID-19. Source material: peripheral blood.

The CDR3 DNA follows: TGTGCCAGCAGCTTAGATCGGGGGACTAGCGCCCCCGACTCCTACAATGAGCAGTTCTTC. Translating it yields CASSLDRGTSAPDSYNEQFF. The V and J genes are TRBV11-2 and TRBJ2-1, with TRBD2 matching 10 bases. Per the germline V gene, CDR1 is SGHAT and CDR2 is FQNNGV. Losses at the gene ends were 0 bases for V and 0 bases for J; bases not matched to a gene: 11. The CDR3 extends over 20 amino acids.